The 13 T cell receptor delta chains presented below share a single source sample, sequenced in a study of DNA immune sequencing with unique molecular identifiers. All 8 TRDV and 4 TRDJ genes were targeted in 32-plex amplification of genomic DNA. The library had 12-nucleotide UMIs introduced over around 3 barcoding cycles, then a second adapter PCR. TCRdb reanalysed the multiplex PCR reads with CATT. The data hold under 2,500 delta-chain clones, with roughly 6.2% observed a single time. Sample: gamma-delta T cells from buffy coat blood. These receptors were collected from a human donor in good health.

On this clone: TCRdb pairs this DNA with a much larger clone's protein that differs at residue 14, likely a read error; the protein shown was translated from the DNA. This chain uses TRDV2 with TRDJ1, with 10 bases fitting TRDD3. Germline values: CDR1 GEAIGNYY, CDR2 EKD. There are 18 residues in the CDR3. The CDR3 region is CACSRLGDKGGYTYKLIF. The CDR3 DNA reads as TGTGCCTGTTCAAGGCTGGGGGATAAGGGAGGCTACACCTATAAACTCATCTTT.

The CDR3 reads CACDLLLPSTTGGSEYTDKLIF. The CDR3 coding sequence is TGTGCCTGTGACCTACTCCTTCCTTCCACGACTGGGGGCTCCGAGTACACCGATAAACTCATCTTT. For the J gene the call is TRDJ1; the V gene lacks a call; the table's D call, TRDD3, has no DNA check behind it. The CDR3 has 22 amino acids.

In this sample, this clone turned up many times. The rearrangement joins TRDV1 to TRDJ1; TRDD3 matches at 10 bases. No J gene is reported in TCRdb; it was inferred here by comparing the DNA with germline. J was trimmed by 4 bases and V by 5 bases; bases with no gene match: 31. CDR3 length: 23 residues. The V gene's germline CDR1 is TSWWSYY and CDR2 QGS. The CDR3, as DNA: TGTGCTCTTGGGATCAAATTAGGTCGTCGGGGGATACGCAAGAAACCAAAGCGCGATAAACTCATCTTT. This sequence encodes CALGIKLGRRGIRKKPKRDKLIF.

By share of the sample, this clone is medium-sized. This rearrangement joins TRDV2 to TRDJ1; possibly TRDD3 for D (5 bases). Trimming took 3 bases from V and 0 from J, leaving 16 bases between them. This CDR3 is 16 amino acids long. Germline CDR1 and CDR2: GEAIGNYY and EKD. The CDR3 coding sequence is TGTGCCTGTGACCGTCTGGGCCAAATGTACACCGATAAACTCATCTTT. Amino acids: CACDRLGQMYTDKLIF.

This clone came up a few times. Only one base separates this from a far larger clonotype, so it likely reflects a read error. Other DNA sequences in this sample translate to the same CDR3. The chain carries TRDV1 and TRDJ1; 9 bases are shared with TRDD3. Because TCRdb records no J gene, it was assigned here through a match of the DNA to germline. Germline CDR1 is TSWWSYY and CDR2 is QGS. The CDR3 totals 24 residues. The trim removed 4 bases at V and 0 bases at J, leaving 30 bases unmatched. The CDR3 region is CALGVSPLGPGDTSTPPYTDKLIF. The CDR3 DNA is TGTGCTCTTGGGGTGTCACCCCTTGGCCCTGGGGATACGAGTACCCCTCCGTACACCGATAAACTCATCTTT.

Only a few counts were recorded for this clone. A single base is all that separates this from a far larger clone, so a read error is likely. The genes are TRDV2 and TRDJ1; 10 bases fit TRDD3. The CDR3 is 19 amino acids. V lost 1 base, J lost 2 bases, and 15 bases stayed unmatched. Per germline, CDR1 GEAIGNYY and CDR2 EKD. Here the CDR3 reads CACDTVLRTGGSSTDKLIF. CDR3 DNA sequence: TGTGCCTGTGACACTGTTCTTCGTACTGGGGGATCCTCTACCGATAAACTCATCTTT.

In the case of this clone: The protein held in TCRdb is that of a much larger clone and does not match this DNA's translation at residue 17, likely because of a read error; the protein shown is translated from the DNA. V gene TRDV1 combines with J gene TRDJ1, with TRDD3 matching over 12 bases. TCRdb supplies no J gene; here it was assigned by aligning the nucleotide sequence to germline. CDR1 is TSWWSYY, CDR2 QGS, per germline. J gave up 4 bases and V 2 bases, and 35 bases lay outside the gene matches. The CDR3 spans 26 residues. For the CDR3, the DNA is TGTGCTCTTGGGGAATCGGCCCCCTACCACCCCCCTCACTGGGGGATACTCGGCATACCTCTCGATAAACTCATCTTT. Translated: CALGESAPYHPPHWGILGIPLDKLIF.

This clone is categorized as medium-sized. The chain is built from TRDV2 and TRDJ1, with D possibly TRDD3 on 6 matching bases. Germline CDR1 reads GEAIGNYY; CDR2 reads EKD. Trimming took 3 bases from V and 3 from J, leaving 16 bases between them. The CDR3 has 15 residues. The CDR3 DNA reads TGTGCCTGTGACCGGCTGGGGACGATCGCCGATAAACTCATCTTT. This gives the protein CACDRLGTIADKLIF.

This clone showed up many times. Other DNA sequences in this sample translate to the same CDR3. The chain is built from TRDV2 and TRDJ1, with TRDD3 matching over 13 bases. The CDR3 spans 18 residues. The germline gives CDR1 GEAIGNYY, CDR2 EKD. The junction had 6 bases not matched to a gene; V was cut back by 0 bases and J by 0 bases. The CDR3 reads CACDTLPLGDTNTDKLIF. CDR3 coding DNA: TGTGCCTGTGACACCCTACCACTGGGGGATACGAACACCGATAAACTCATCTTT.

Note on this clone: The protein TCRdb lists belongs to a much larger clone and differs from this DNA's translation at residue 9, which points to a read error; the protein shown is made from the DNA. CDR3: CACLVSRTKADKLIF. In DNA form, the CDR3 reads TGTGCCTGTTTGGTATCCCGTACGAAGGCCGATAAACTCATCTTT. The chain recombines TRDV2 with TRDJ1, with D unresolved. The CDR3 covers 15 residues. Per the germline V gene, CDR1 is GEAIGNYY and CDR2 is EKD. The V end lost 6 bases, the J end lost 3 bases, and 19 bases lay between the germline ends.

In its sample, this clone was seen many times. The V and J genes are TRDV2 and TRDJ1, with 9 positions matching TRDD3. There are 17 residues in the CDR3. J was trimmed by 0 bases and V by 4 bases; bases with no gene match: 11. Germline lookup yields CDR1 GEAIGNYY and CDR2 EKD. CDR3 in amino acids: CACEALLGDRYTDKLIF. The CDR3 coding sequence is TGTGCCTGTGAGGCCCTACTGGGGGACCGGTACACCGATAAACTCATCTTT.

Concerning this clone: This likely reflects a read error, since a far larger clone is one base away. The V call is TRDV2, the J call TRDJ1; D gene unclear. The CDR3 is 19 residues long. The germline V and J ends were trimmed by 0 bases and 0 bases, with 22 bases remaining between them. The germline V gene encodes CDR1 GEAIGNYY and CDR2 EKD. CDR3 bases: TGTGCCTGTGACACCTTGGCGAAGGTTGGGCTGGAAGACACCGATAAACTCATCTTT. It is translated as CACDTLAKVGLEDTDKLIF.

This clone was seen a handful of times. The protein TCRdb gives is from a much larger clone and does not agree with this DNA's translation at residue 4, likely a read error; the protein shown here comes from the DNA. V and J are TRDV2 and TRDJ1; tentatively, D is TRDD3 (6 bases). Germline V gene lookup returns CDR1 GEAIGNYY and CDR2 EKD. The ends were cut back, 6 bases at V and 0 bases at J, with 22 bases in the middle. The CDR3 runs 17 residues. The CDR3 bases are TGTGCCTGTAACCCGATCGGGGATCCTCAGAACACCGATAAACTCATCTTT. Translation gives CACNPIGDPQNTDKLIF.